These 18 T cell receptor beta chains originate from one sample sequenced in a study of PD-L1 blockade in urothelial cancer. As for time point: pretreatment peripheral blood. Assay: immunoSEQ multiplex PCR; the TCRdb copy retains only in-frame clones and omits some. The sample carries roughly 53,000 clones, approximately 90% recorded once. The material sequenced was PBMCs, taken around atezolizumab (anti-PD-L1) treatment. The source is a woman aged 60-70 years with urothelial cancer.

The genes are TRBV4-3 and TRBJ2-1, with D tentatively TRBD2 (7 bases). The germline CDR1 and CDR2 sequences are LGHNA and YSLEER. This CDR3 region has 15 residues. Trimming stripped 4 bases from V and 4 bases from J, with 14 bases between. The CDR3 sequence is CASSPGGGGYNEQFF. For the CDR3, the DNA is TGCGCCAGCAGCCCAGGAGGGGGGGGATACAATGAGCAGTTCTTC.

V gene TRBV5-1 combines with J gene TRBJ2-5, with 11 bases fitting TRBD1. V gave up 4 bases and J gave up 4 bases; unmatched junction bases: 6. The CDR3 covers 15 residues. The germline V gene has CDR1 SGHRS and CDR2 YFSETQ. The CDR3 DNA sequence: TGCGCCAGCAGCCCTACGGACAGGGGGCTAGAGACCCAGTACTTC. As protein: CASSPTDRGLETQYF. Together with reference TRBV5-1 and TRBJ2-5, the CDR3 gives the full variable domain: KAGVTQTPRYLIKTRGQQVTLSCSPISGHRSVSWYQQTPGQGLQFLFEYFSETQRNKGNFPGRFSGRQFSNSRSEMNVSTLELGDSALYLCASSPTDRGLETQYFGPGTRLLVL.

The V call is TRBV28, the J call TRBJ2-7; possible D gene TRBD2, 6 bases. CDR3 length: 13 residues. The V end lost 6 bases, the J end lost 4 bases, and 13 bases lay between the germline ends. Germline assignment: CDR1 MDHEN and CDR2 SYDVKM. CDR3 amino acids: CASRTPGDYEQYF. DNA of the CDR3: TGTGCCAGCAGAACACCGGGAGATTACGAGCAGTACTTC.

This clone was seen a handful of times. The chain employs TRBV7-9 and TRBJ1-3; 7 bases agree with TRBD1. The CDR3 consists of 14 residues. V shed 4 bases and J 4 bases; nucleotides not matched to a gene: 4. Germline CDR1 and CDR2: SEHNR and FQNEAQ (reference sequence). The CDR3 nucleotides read TGTGCCAGCAGCTATGGACAGGCAGGAAACACCATATATTTT. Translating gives CASSYGQAGNTIYF.

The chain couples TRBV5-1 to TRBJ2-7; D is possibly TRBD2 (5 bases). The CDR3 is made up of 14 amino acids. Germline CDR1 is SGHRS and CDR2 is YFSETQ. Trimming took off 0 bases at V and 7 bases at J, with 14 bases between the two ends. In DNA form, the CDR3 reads TGCGCCAGCAGCTTGGAGCCCACGCCGGGGGAGCAGTACTTC. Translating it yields CASSLEPTPGEQYF.

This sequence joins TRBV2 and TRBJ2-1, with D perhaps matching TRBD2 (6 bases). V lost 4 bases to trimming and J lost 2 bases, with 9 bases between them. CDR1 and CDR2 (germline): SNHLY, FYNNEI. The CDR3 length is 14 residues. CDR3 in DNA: TGTGCCAGCAGTGCCGAGCGGGCCTACAATGAGCAGTTCTTC. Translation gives CASSAERAYNEQFF.

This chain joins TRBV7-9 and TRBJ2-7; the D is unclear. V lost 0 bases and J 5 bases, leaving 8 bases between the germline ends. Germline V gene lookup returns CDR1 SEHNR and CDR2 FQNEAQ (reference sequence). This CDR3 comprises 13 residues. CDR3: CASSLAGQNEQYF. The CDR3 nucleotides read TGTGCCAGCAGCTTAGCGGGCCAGAACGAGCAGTACTTC.

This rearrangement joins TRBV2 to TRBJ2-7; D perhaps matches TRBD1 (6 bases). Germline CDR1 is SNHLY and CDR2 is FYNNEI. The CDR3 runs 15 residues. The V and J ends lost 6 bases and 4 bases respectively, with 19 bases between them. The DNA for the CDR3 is TGTGCCAGCAGGGTTGGACAGTCAACTATTTACGAGCAGTACTTC. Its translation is CASRVGQSTIYEQYF.

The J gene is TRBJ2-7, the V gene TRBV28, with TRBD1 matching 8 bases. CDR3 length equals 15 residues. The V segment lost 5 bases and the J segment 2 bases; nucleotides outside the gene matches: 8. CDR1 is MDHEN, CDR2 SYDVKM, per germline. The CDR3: CASSTRQGLPYEQYF. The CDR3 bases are TGTGCCAGCAGTACACGACAGGGGCTACCCTACGAGCAGTACTTC.

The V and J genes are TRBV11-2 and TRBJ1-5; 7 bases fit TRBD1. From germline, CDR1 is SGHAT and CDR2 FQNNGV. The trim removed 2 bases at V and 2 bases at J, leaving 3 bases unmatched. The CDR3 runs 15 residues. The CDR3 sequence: CASSLSTGGNQPQHF. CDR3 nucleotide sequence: TGTGCCAGCAGCTTATCTACAGGGGGCAATCAGCCCCAGCATTTT.

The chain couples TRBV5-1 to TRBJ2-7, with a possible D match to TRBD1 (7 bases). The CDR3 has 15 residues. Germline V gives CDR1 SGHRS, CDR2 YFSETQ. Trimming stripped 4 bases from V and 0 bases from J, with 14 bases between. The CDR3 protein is CASSAGQKSSYEQYF. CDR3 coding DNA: TGCGCCAGCAGCGCGGGACAGAAGAGCTCCTACGAGCAGTACTTC.

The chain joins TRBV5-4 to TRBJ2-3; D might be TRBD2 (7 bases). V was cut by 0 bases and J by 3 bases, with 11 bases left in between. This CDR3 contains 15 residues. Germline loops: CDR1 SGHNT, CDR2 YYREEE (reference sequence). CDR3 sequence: CASSLAAGATDTQYF. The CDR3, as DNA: TGTGCCAGCAGCTTGGCCGCGGGGGCAACAGATACGCAGTATTTT.

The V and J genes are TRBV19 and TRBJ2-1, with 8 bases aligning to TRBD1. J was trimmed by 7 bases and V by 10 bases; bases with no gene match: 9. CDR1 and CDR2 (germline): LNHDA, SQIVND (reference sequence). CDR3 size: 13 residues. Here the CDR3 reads CATHHRGWNEQFF. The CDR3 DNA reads TGTGCCACTCACCACAGGGGGTGGAATGAGCAGTTCTTC.

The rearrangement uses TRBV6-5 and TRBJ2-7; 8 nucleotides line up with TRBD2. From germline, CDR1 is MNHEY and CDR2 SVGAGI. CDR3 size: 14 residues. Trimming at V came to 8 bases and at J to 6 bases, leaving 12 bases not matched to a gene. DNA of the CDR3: TGTGCCAGCCAGGGGCGGGGGGCTCGGTTCGAGCAGTACTTC. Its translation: CASQGRGARFEQYF.

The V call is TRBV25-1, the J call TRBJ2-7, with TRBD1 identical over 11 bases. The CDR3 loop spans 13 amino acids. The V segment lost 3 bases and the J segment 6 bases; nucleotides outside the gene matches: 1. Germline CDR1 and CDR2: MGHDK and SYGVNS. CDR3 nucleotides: TGTGCCAGCAGTGACGGGACAGGGGGCGAGCAGTACTTC. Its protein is CASSDGTGGEQYF.

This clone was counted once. CDR3 coding DNA: TGTGCCAGCAGCCCCCGGGACACAGTCTATGGCTACACCTTC. This sequence encodes CASSPRDTVYGYTF. V gene TRBV5-4 combines with J gene TRBJ1-2, with a weak D call TRBD1 (6 bases). The V gene's germline CDR1 is SGHNT and CDR2 YYREEE (reference sequence). The V and J ends lost 4 bases and 4 bases respectively, with 14 bases between them. CDR3 length: 14 amino acids. Filled out from reference TRBV5-4 and TRBJ1-2, the complete variable domain reads ETGVTQSPTHLIKTRGQQVTLRCSSQSGHNTVSWYQQALGQGPQFIFQYYREEENGRGNFPPRFSGLQFPNYSSELNVNALELDDSALYLCASSPRDTVYGYTFGSGTRLTVV.

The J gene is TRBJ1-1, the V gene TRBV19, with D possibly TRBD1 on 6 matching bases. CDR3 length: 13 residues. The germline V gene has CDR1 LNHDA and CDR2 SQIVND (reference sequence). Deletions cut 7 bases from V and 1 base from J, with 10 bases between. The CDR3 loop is CASITGPNTEAFF. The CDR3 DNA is TGTGCCAGTATTACAGGGCCGAACACTGAAGCTTTCTTT.

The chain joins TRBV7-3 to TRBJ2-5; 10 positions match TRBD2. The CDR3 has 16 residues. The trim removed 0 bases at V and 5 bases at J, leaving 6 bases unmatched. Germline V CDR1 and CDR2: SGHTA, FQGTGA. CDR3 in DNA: TGTGCCAGCAGCTTAACCCCGGGACTAGCGAGGGAGACCCAGTACTTC. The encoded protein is CASSLTPGLARETQYF.